The 10 T cell receptor beta chains below all came from one sample that was sequenced in a study of T cell changes during pregnancy in multiple sclerosis. TCRdb's copy holds only in-frame clones and misses some; the assay was immunoSEQ multiplex PCR. The repertoire holds fewer than 70,000 clones, about nine tenths seen once, with more than 1.3% in the top ten. The sequenced sample was peripheral blood, obtained in the second trimester of pregnancy. The receptor set was obtained from a female donor with multiple sclerosis, enrolled in a pregnancy study.

The rearrangement links TRBV27 to TRBJ2-1; the match to TRBD2 covers 7 bases. V dropped 4 bases and J dropped 0; count of bases not matched to a gene: 9. Germline V gives CDR1 MNHEY, CDR2 SMNVEV (reference sequence). There are 17 residues in the CDR3. The CDR3 DNA reads as TGTGCCAGCAGTTCCCCTGGCGGCGGGAGCTCCTACAATGAGCAGTTCTTC. It yields the protein CASSSPGGGSSYNEQFF.

Comment on this clone: The junction departs from germline at one end; a sequencing error may be responsible. The V call is TRBV5-4, the J call TRBJ2-1; possibly TRBD2 for D (5 bases). The CDR3 is 16 residues long. The germline gives CDR1 SGHNT, CDR2 YYREEE (reference sequence). The DNA for the CDR3 is TGTGCCAGCAGATTGGACTTCCAAAGCTCCTACAATGAGCAGTTCTTC. Translated, it gives CASRLDFQSSYNEQFF.

This chain connects TRBV10-3 to TRBJ1-1, with TRBD1 matching 9 bases. Looked up from germline, CDR1 is ENHRY and CDR2 is SYGVKD. This CDR3 has 13 residues. V lost 10 bases to trimming and J lost 1 base; unmatched junction nucleotides: 4. The CDR3 DNA sequence: TGTGCCACGAGGGACAGGGAGAACACTGAAGCTTTCTTT. The encoded protein is CATRDRENTEAFF.

This chain links TRBV5-1 with TRBJ2-5; 9 nucleotides agree with TRBD2. The CDR3 is 12 amino acids. J was trimmed by 9 bases and V by 4 bases; bases with no gene match: 4. The germline gives CDR1 SGHRS, CDR2 YFSETQ. CDR3 loop: CASSQGLASQYF. CDR3 bases: TGCGCCAGCAGCCAAGGACTAGCGTCCCAGTACTTC.

This chain uses TRBV6-4 with TRBJ2-2; 10 bases line up with TRBD2. With V trimmed by 5 bases and J by 6 bases, 6 bases remained unmatched. Looked up from germline, CDR1 is MRHNA and CDR2 is SNTAGT. This CDR3 is 15 amino acids long. In nucleotides, the CDR3 is TGTGCCAGCAGTCCCATAGCGGGAGGACCCGGGGAGCTGTTTTTT. Translating it yields CASSPIAGGPGELFF.

CDR3 coding DNA: TGTGCCAGCGGACCCCTTAGGAGGCGGGAGGGATACAATGAGCAGTTCTTC. This gives the protein CASGPLRRREGYNEQFF. The chain combines TRBV14 with TRBJ2-1; 9 bases are shared with TRBD2. Germline-derived CDR1 and CDR2 are SGHDN and FVKESK. The CDR3 sequence is 17 residues long. V lost 8 bases, J lost 4 bases, and 15 bases stayed unmatched.

The V gene is TRBV4-3, the J gene TRBJ2-7, with 9 bases identical to TRBD2. Germline loops: CDR1 LGHNA, CDR2 YSLEER. Trimming cost V 3 bases and J 0 bases; bases outside gene matches: 9. This CDR3 comprises 17 residues. The DNA for the CDR3 is TGCGCCAGCAGCCACCTCCCCGGGACTAGCAACTCCTACGAGCAGTACTTC. It specifies CASSHLPGTSNSYEQYF.

This sequence joins TRBV11-3 and TRBJ2-5; the D is unclear. The CDR3 is 14 amino acids. Germline V gives CDR1 SGHNT, CDR2 YENEEA. Deletions cut 1 base from V and 2 bases from J, with 8 bases between. The CDR3 nucleotides are TGTGCCAGCAGCTTAGTGGCCCTTCAAGAGACCCAGTACTTC. It codes for CASSLVALQETQYF.

The chain employs TRBV6-5 and TRBJ1-5; TRBD1 aligns across 7 bases. V lost 5 bases and J lost 3; bases outside the gene matches: 4. In germline, CDR1 is MNHEY, CDR2 SVGAGI. The CDR3 spans 14 residues. The CDR3 DNA is TGTGCCAGCAGTGAGACAGGGAACAATCAGCCCCAGCATTTT. Translated, it gives CASSETGNNQPQHF.

The chain has TRBV10-3 and TRBJ2-7, with 8 bases aligning to TRBD1. V lost 4 bases, J lost 4 bases, and 3 bases stayed unmatched. CDR3 length: 13 amino acids. In germline, CDR1 is ENHRY, CDR2 SYGVKD. The CDR3 is CAISADRGYEQYF. As DNA, the CDR3 is TGTGCCATCAGTGCTGACAGGGGATACGAGCAGTACTTC.